This T cell receptor beta chain appears in the sequencing data of a study of cytomegalovirus exposure and HLA in healthy donors. Turning to the study itself: Around 83% of roughly 400 genotyped donors fell in the Caucasian-associated ancestry cluster.

With 60 Vbeta and 13 Jbeta primers, the PCR was carried out. Sequenced by immunoSEQ multiplex PCR; TCRdb stores in-frame clones only, minus some. The sample gives 200,000 or so clones, 70% to 85% of which show up once; 0.098% is in the top ten. Comment on this clone: What it recognizes is unknown.

The length of the CDR3 is 12 residues. Looked up from germline, CDR1 is MNHEY and CDR2 is SMNVEV (reference sequence). V lost 7 bases and J lost 11, with 17 bases in between. Study-wide results and limits: Cytomegalovirus-associated TCR beta chains were listed, numbering around 150.

Sequencing input: PBMCs. The clonotype originates from a boy aged 2 to 9 in good health and CMV-seronegative. The chain couples TRBV27 to TRBJ2-5; tentatively, D is TRBD2 (5 bases). CDR3 sequence reads: CASIGLDWEQYF. CDR3 DNA: TGTGCCAGCATTGGACTGGATTGGGAGCAGTACTTC.